These 14 T cell receptor beta chains share one sample of origin, sequenced in a study of PD-L1 blockade in urothelial cancer. Sample time point: pretreatment peripheral blood. Assay used: immunoSEQ multiplex PCR; TCRdb lists only in-frame clones, some missing. The table shows tens of thousands of clones, with more than 75% occurring only once. Specimen: PBMCs, collected around atezolizumab (anti-PD-L1) treatment. These receptors all come from a man in his forties or fifties with urothelial cancer.

The chain combines TRBV18 with TRBJ2-5; 7 bases are shared with TRBD2. With V trimmed by 3 bases and J by 0 bases, 4 bases remained unmatched. Germline V CDR1 and CDR2: KGHSH, LQKENI. The CDR3 runs 15 residues. The CDR3 loop reads CASSPQRGDQETQYF. The CDR3 nucleotides read TGTGCCAGCTCACCCCAACGGGGGGACCAAGAGACCCAGTACTTC.

This clone came up a few times. The chain is built from TRBV28 and TRBJ2-1; TRBD1 agrees at 7 bases. Germline V gene data show CDR1 as MDHEN and CDR2 as SYDVKM. CDR3 length: 15 amino acids. V gave up 3 bases and J gave up 3 bases; unmatched junction bases: 5. DNA for the CDR3: TGTGCCAGCAGTTTGTACAGGGGATACTACAATGAGCAGTTCTTC. It translates to CASSLYRGYYNEQFF.

The chain uses TRBV5-5 and TRBJ2-2; 7 bases map to TRBD1. The CDR3 totals 15 residues. Germline loops: CDR1 SGHKS, CDR2 YYEKEE (reference sequence). The V segment lost 4 bases and the J segment 4 bases; nucleotides outside the gene matches: 7. CDR3 sequence: CASSATGVLTGELFF. The CDR3 DNA sequence: TGTGCCAGCAGCGCCACAGGGGTCCTCACCGGGGAGCTGTTTTTT.

The V gene is TRBV28, the J gene TRBJ1-2; unclear D gene. V lost 2 bases and J 11 bases, leaving 9 bases between the germline ends. Germline-derived CDR1 and CDR2 are MDHEN and SYDVKM. The CDR3 runs 11 residues. CDR3 protein: CASSLKRVYTF. The CDR3 DNA is TGTGCCAGCAGTTTAAAGAGGGTGTACACCTTC.

The sample holds many counts of this clone. V is TRBV6-5 and J is TRBJ1-2, with TRBD1 matching 7 bases. The V gene end was trimmed by 10 bases and the J gene end by 8 bases; junction bases not matched to a gene: 13. There are 13 residues in the CDR3. Germline loops: CDR1 MNHEY, CDR2 SVGAGI. The CDR3 reads CATRGTLGQGYTF. CDR3 in DNA: TGTGCCACCAGGGGGACTCTGGGTCAGGGCTACACCTTC.

The V and J genes are TRBV20-1 and TRBJ2-3; no clear D gene. Germline V gene sequence: CDR1 DFQATT, CDR2 SNEGSKA (reference sequence). Trimming took off 4 bases at V and 10 bases at J, with 12 bases between the two ends. The CDR3 has 11 amino acids. The CDR3 is CSANYDGSQYF. The CDR3 DNA is TGCAGTGCTAATTACGACGGGTCGCAGTATTTT.

The chain couples TRBV28 to TRBJ1-2, with a tentative D call TRBD1 (5 bases). Trimming shortened V by 3 bases and J by 6 bases, and 14 bases separated the two germline ends. Germline V gene lookup returns CDR1 MDHEN and CDR2 SYDVKM. The CDR3 is 14 amino acids. DNA for the CDR3: TGTGCCAGCAGTTTGACAGAACCAGGAGATGGCTACACCTTC. Its translation: CASSLTEPGDGYTF.

The V and J genes are TRBV11-3 and TRBJ1-1; no firm D call. The CDR3 extends over 13 amino acids. V was cut by 0 bases and J by 5 bases, with 7 bases left in between. Germline assignment: CDR1 SGHNT and CDR2 YENEEA. The CDR3 nucleotides read TGTGCCAGCAGCTTAGATCAGTGGACTGAAGCTTTCTTT. Its translation is CASSLDQWTEAFF. The complete variable domain, with remaining parts taken from reference TRBV11-3 and TRBJ1-1, reads EAGVVQSPRYKIIEKKQPVAFWCNPISGHNTLYWYLQNLGQGPELLIRYENEEAVDDSQLPKDRFSAERLKGVDSTLKIQPAELGDSAVYLCASSLDQWTEAFFGQGTRLTVV.

The chain joins TRBV2 to TRBJ1-2; 7 bases align to TRBD1. The germline CDR1 and CDR2 sequences are SNHLY and FYNNEI. The J segment lost 8 bases and the V segment lost 6 bases, leaving 6 bases of the junction unmatched. The length of the CDR3 is 12 residues. This chain's CDR3 is CASRGGNTGYTF. In nucleotides, the CDR3 is TGTGCCAGCAGAGGGGGCAACACGGGCTACACCTTC. Supplemented by reference TRBV2 and TRBJ1-2, the full variable domain reads EPEVTQTPSHQVTQMGQEVILRCVPISNHLYFYWYRQILGQKVEFLVSFYNNEISEKSEIFDDQFSVERPDGSNFTLKIRSTKLEDSAMYFCASRGGNTGYTFGSGTRLTVV.

The rearrangement uses TRBV19 and TRBJ2-3; a possible D gene is TRBD1 (5 bases). In germline, CDR1 is LNHDA, CDR2 SQIVND (reference sequence). V lost 1 base and J lost 5, with 13 bases in between. CDR3 length: 15 amino acids. CDR3 region: CASSIGPLGVDTQYF. The DNA for the CDR3 is TGTGCCAGTAGTATAGGCCCTCTAGGGGTAGATACGCAGTATTTT.

This chain links TRBV27 with TRBJ1-2; D is ambiguous. Germline assignment: CDR1 MNHEY and CDR2 SMNVEV (reference sequence). The V end lost 0 bases, the J end lost 7 bases, and 21 bases lay between the germline ends. This CDR3 contains 17 residues. The CDR3 DNA reads as TGTGCCAGCAGTTTATCGCCTTTTAGAACCTCTTCTGCTGGCTACACCTTC. Translation gives CASSLSPFRTSSAGYTF.

Here the CDR3 DNA reads TGTGCCAGCAGCAAGACAGGGAATTATGGCTACACCTTC. Protein sequence: CASSKTGNYGYTF. The chain joins TRBV5-4 to TRBJ1-2; 7 bases match TRBD1. The CDR3 is 13 residues long. Germline-derived CDR1 and CDR2 are SGHNT and YYREEE (reference sequence). V dropped 4 bases and J dropped 5; count of bases not matched to a gene: 5.

Only a few counts were recorded for this clone. This chain links TRBV29-1 with TRBJ2-3; 7 nucleotides line up with TRBD2. This CDR3 region has 14 residues. The germline V gene has CDR1 SQVTM and CDR2 ANQGSEA. Trimming removed 7 bases from V and 1 base from J; junction bases left unmatched: 8. In nucleotides, the CDR3 is TGCAGCGGGGGGGAGCGGGGCCGCACAGATACGCAGTATTTT. Amino acid sequence: CSGGERGRTDTQYF.

The chain carries TRBV5-1 and TRBJ2-3, with 7 nucleotides matching TRBD1. This CDR3 is 17 amino acids long. Germline V gene lookup returns CDR1 SGHRS and CDR2 YFSETQ. With 4 bases clipped from V and 0 bases from J, the junction kept 11 bases outside the gene matches. The CDR3 here is CASSGQTGVWSTDTQYF. Written as DNA, the CDR3 is TGCGCCAGCAGCGGACAAACAGGGGTGTGGAGCACAGATACGCAGTATTTT.